This TCR beta chain derives from a study of shared clonotypes between healthy human individuals. Study-level information: Aged 18 to 49, the donors were a couple of women and a few men. Findings and caveats of the study: For naive CD4 cells, roughly 5% of clonotypes were shared across a handful of donors. Estimated richness values were generally larger in naive subsets than in memory subsets.

In the case of this clone: Its antigen is still unknown.

Data came from immunoSEQ multiplex PCR; TCRdb stores just in-frame clones and leaves some out. The data show about 2.1 million clones, with approximately 94% seen just once and 1.5% to 2% held by the top ten. CD45RO-negative CD8 cells positively selected for CCR7 made up the naive population, which excluded terminally differentiated effector memory CD45RA+ cells. The V end lost 0 bases, the J end lost 6 bases, and 6 bases lay between the germline ends. This CDR3 has 13 residues. Germline V lookup: CDR1 LGHNA, CDR2 YSLEER. The clonotype originates from a man aged 18 to 29 in good health. Some clones in this sample may be carry-over from other donors' samples. The sample was naive CD8+ T cells from PBMCs. This rearrangement joins TRBV4-3 to TRBJ2-1, with D hard to call. The CDR3 nucleotides are TGCGCCAGCAGCCAAGATGGGTCCAATGAGCAGTTCTTC. Translation: CASSQDGSNEQFF.